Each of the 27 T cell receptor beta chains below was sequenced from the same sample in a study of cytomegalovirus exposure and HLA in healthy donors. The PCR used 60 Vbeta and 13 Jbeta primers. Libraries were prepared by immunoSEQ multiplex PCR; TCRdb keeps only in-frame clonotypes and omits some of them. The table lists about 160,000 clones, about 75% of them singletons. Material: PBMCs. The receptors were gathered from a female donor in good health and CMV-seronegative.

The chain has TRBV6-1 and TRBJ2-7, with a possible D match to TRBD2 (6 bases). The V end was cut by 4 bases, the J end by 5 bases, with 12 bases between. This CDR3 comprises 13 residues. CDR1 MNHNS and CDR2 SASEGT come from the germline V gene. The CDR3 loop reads CASSGRVGHEQYF. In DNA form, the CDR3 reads TGTGCCAGCAGTGGGAGGGTGGGACACGAGCAGTACTTC.

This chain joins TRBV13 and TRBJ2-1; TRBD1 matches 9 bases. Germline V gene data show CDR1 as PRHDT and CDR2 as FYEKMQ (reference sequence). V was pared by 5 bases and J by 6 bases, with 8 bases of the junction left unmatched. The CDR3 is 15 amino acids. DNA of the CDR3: TGTGCCAGCAGCCCCGGACAGGGGTTGGGCAATGAGCAGTTCTTC. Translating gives CASSPGQGLGNEQFF.

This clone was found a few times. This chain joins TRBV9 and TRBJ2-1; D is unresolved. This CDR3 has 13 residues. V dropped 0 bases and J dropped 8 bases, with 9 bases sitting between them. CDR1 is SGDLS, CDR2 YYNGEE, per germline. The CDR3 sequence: CASSVAGRYEQFF. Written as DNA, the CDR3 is TGTGCCAGCAGCGTAGCTGGTCGGTATGAGCAGTTCTTC.

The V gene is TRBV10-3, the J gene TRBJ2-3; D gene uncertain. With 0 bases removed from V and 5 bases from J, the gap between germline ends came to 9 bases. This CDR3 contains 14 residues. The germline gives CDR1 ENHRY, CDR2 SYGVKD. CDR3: CAISESTSLDTQYF. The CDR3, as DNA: TGTGCCATCAGTGAGTCGACTTCTTTAGATACGCAGTATTTT.

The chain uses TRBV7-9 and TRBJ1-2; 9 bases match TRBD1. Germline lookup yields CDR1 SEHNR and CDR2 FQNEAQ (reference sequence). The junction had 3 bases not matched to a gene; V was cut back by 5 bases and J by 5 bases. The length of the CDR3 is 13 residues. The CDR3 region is CASSPGTGYGYTF. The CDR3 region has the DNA TGTGCCAGCAGCCCCGGGACAGGGTATGGCTACACCTTC. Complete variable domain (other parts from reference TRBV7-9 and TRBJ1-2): DTGVSQNPRHKITKRGQNVTFRCDPISEHNRLYWYRQTLGQGPEFLTYFQNEAQLEKSRLLSDRFSAERPKGSFSTLEIQRTEQGDSAMYLCASSPGTGYGYTFGSGTRLTVV.

The DNA for the CDR3 is TGTGCCACCAGCAGACGGACAGGGGGCGCGGATACGCAGTATTTT. It encodes CATSRRTGGADTQYF. The chain is built from TRBV15 and TRBJ2-3; 11 positions match TRBD1. Germline V gene sequence: CDR1 LNHNV, CDR2 YYDKDF (reference sequence). The CDR3 covers 15 residues. V was pared by 2 bases and J by 6 bases, with 4 bases of the junction left unmatched.

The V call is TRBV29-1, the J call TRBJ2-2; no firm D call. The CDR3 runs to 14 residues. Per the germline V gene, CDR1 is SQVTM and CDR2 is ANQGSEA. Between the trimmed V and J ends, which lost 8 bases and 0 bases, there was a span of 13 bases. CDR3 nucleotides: TGCAGCATTGCTGCTTCAGCGAACACCGGGGAGCTGTTTTTT. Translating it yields CSIAASANTGELFF.

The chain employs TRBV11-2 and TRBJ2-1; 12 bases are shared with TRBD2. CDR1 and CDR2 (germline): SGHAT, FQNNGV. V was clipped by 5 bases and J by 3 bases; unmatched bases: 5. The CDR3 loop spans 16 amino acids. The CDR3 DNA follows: TGTGCCAGCAGCATTAGGACTAGCGGGAACTACAATGAGCAGTTCTTC. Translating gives CASSIRTSGNYNEQFF.

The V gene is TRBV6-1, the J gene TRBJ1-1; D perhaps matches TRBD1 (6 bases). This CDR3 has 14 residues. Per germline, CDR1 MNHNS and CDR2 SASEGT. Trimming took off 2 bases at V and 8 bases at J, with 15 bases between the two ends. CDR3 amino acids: CASSERAGASEAFF. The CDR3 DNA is TGTGCCAGCAGTGAACGGGCAGGGGCGTCGGAAGCTTTCTTT.

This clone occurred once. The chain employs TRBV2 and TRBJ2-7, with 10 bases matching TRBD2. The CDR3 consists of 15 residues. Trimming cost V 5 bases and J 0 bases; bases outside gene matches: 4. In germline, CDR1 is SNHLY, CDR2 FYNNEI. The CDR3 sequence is CASSRGLAASYEQYF. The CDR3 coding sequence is TGTGCCAGCAGTCGAGGACTAGCGGCCTCCTACGAGCAGTACTTC.

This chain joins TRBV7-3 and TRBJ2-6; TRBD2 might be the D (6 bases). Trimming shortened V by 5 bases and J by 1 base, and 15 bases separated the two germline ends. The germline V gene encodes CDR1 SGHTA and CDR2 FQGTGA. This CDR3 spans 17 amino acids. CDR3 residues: CASSPPTAGSGANVLTF. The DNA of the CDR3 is TGTGCCAGCAGCCCCCCCACGGCGGGGTCTGGGGCCAACGTCCTGACTTTC.

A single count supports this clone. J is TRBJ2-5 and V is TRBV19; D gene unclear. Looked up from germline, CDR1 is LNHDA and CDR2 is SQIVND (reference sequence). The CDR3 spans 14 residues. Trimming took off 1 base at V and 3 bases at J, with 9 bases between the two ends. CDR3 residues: CASSIVAEEETQYF. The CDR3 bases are TGTGCCAGTAGTATAGTGGCAGAGGAAGAGACCCAGTACTTC.

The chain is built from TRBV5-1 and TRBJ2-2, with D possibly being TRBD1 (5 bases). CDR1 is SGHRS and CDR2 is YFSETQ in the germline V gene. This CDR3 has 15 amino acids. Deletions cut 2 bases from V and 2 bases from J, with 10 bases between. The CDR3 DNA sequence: TGCGCCAGCAGCTTTTTAGGGGAAAACACCGGGGAGCTGTTTTTT. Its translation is CASSFLGENTGELFF.

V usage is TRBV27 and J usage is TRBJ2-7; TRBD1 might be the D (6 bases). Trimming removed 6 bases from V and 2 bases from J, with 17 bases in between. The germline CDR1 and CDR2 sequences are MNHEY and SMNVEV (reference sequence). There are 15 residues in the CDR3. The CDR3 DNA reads TGTGCCAGCAGCAAAAACGGGCAGGGGACCTACGAGCAGTACTTC. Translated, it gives CASSKNGQGTYEQYF.

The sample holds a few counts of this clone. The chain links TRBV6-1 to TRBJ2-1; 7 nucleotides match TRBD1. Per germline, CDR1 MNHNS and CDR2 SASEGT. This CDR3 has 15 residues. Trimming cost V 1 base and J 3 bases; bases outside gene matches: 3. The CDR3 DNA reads TGTGCCAGCAGTGAAGAGTCAGGGGGCTACAATGAGCAGTTCTTC. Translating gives CASSEESGGYNEQFF.

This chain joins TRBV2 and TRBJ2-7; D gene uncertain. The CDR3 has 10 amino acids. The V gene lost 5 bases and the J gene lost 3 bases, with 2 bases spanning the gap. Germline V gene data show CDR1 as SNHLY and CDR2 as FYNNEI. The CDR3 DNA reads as TGTGCCAGCAGTCACTACGAGCAGTACTTC. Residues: CASSHYEQYF.

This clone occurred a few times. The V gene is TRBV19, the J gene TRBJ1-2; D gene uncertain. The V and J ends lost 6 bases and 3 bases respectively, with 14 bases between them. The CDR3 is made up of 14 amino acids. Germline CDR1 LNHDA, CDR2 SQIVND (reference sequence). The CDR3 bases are TGTGCCAGTAGGACCCACGGGGTAGACTATGGCTACACCTTC. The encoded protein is CASRTHGVDYGYTF.

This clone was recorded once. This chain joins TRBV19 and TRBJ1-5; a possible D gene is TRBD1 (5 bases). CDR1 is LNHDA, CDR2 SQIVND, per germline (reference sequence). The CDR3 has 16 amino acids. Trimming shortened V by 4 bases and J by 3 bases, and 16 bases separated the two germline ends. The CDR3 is CASSTRAPPNNQPQHF. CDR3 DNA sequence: TGTGCCAGTAGTACCAGGGCCCCACCAAACAATCAGCCCCAGCATTTT. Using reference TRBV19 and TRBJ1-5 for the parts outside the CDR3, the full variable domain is DGGITQSPKYLFRKEGQNVTLSCEQNLNHDAMYWYRQDPGQGLRLIYYSQIVNDFQKGDIAEGYSVSREKKESFPLTVTSAQKNPTAFYLCASSTRAPPNNQPQHFGDGTRLSIL.

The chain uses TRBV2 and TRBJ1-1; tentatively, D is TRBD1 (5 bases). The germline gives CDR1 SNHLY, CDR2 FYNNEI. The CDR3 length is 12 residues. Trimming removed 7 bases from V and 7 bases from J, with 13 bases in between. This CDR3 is CASTRGYFEAFF. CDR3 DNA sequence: TGTGCCAGCACTAGGGGTTATTTTGAAGCTTTCTTT.

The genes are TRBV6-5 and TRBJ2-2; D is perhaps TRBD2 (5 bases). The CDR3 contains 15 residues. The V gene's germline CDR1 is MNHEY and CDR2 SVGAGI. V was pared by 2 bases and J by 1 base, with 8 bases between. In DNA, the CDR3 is TGTGCCAGCAGTTACGAGGGCCTGAACACCGGGGAGCTGTTTTTT. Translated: CASSYEGLNTGELFF.

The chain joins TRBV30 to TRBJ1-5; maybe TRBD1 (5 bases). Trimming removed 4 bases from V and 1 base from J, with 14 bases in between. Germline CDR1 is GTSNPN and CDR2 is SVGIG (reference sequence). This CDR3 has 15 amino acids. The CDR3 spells CAWTKMGGSNQPQHF. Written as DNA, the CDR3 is TGTGCCTGGACCAAAATGGGGGGGAGCAATCAGCCCCAGCATTTT. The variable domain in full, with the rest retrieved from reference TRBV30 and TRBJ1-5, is SQTIHQWPATLVQPVGSPLSLECTVEGTSNPNLYWYRQAAGRGLQLLFYSVGIGQISSEVPQNLSASRPQDRQFILSSKKLLLSDSGFYLCAWTKMGGSNQPQHFGDGTRLSIL.

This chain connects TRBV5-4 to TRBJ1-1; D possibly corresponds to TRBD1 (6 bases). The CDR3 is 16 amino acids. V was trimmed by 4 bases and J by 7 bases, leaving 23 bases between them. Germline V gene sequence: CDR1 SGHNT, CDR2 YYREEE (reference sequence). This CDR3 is CASSVGTDRPVGEAFF. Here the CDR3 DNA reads TGTGCCAGCAGCGTTGGGACCGACAGGCCCGTGGGTGAAGCTTTCTTT.

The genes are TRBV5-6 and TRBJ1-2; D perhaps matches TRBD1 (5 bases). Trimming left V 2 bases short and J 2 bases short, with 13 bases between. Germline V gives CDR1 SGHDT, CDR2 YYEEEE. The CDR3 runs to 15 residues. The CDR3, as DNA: TGTGCCAGCAGCTTTGCAGTCAGGGCAAACTATGGCTACACCTTC. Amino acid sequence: CASSFAVRANYGYTF.

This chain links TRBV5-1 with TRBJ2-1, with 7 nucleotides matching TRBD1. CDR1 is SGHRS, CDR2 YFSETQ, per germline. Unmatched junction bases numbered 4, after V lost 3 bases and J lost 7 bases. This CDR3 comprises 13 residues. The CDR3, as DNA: TGCGCCAGCAGCTCCGGGGACAGTAATGAGCAGTTCTTC. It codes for CASSSGDSNEQFF.

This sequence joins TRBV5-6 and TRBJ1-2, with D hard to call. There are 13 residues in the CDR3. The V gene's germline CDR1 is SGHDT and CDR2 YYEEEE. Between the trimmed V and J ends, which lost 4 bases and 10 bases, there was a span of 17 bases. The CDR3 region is CASSPRSWGAYTF. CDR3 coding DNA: TGTGCCAGCAGCCCCCGGAGTTGGGGAGCCTACACCTTC.

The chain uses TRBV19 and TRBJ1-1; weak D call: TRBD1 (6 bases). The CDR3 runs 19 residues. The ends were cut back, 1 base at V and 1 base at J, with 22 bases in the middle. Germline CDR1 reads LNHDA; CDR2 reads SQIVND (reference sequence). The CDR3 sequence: CASSIAGRGKAGTNTEAFF. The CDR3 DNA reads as TGTGCCAGTAGTATAGCGGGGAGGGGGAAGGCAGGAACGAACACTGAAGCTTTCTTT.

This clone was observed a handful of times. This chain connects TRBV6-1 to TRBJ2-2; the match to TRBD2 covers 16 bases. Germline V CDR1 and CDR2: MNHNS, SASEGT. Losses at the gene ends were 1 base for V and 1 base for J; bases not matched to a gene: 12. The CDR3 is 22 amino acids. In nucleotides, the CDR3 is TGTGCCAGCAGTGAAGGACGATTAAGGGGACTAGCGGGGGGGGAGAACACCGGGGAGCTGTTTTTT. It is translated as CASSEGRLRGLAGGENTGELFF.